This entry lists 28 T cell receptor beta chains sequenced from one sample in a study of CD8 T cells in Susac syndrome. Random-hexamer reverse transcription was applied to roughly 0.45 to 1 ug RNA. A single record per CDR3 protein comes from TCRdb applying MiXCR to the immunoSEQ multiplex PCR reads. The data contain about 240,000 distinct CDR3 sequences, around 96% of them singletons. The sequencing sample was made of CD4+ T cells from PBMCs. All receptors derive from a human donor with Susac syndrome.

The V and J genes are TRBV6-6 and TRBJ1-2; weak D call: TRBD1 (5 bases). V lost 6 bases and J 1 base, leaving 9 bases between the germline ends. Germline assignment: CDR1 MNHNY and CDR2 SVGAGI (reference sequence). The CDR3 contains 13 residues. Here the CDR3 DNA reads TGTGCCAGCAGCCGGGGCGATAACTATGGCTACACCTTC. Its translation: CASSRGDNYGYTF.

The chain is built from TRBV25-1 and TRBJ1-2; D is undetermined. CDR3 length: 12 amino acids. The germline gives CDR1 MGHDK, CDR2 SYGVNS. V was pared by 8 bases and J by 6 bases, with 13 bases between. The CDR3 here is CASGTAVDGYTF. The DNA for the CDR3 is TGTGCCAGCGGAACAGCGGTGGATGGCTACACCTTC.

This clonotype turned up a few times. The chain couples TRBV29-1 to TRBJ1-1; the D is unclear. Germline CDR1 and CDR2: SQVTM and ANQGSEA. Trimming took 4 bases from V and 0 from J, leaving 15 bases between them. CDR3 length equals 15 residues. Written as DNA, the CDR3 is TGCAGCGTTGCTCAGTCACGAATCATGAACACTGAAGCTTTCTTT. This translates into CSVAQSRIMNTEAFF.

Turning to this clonotype: The junction departs from the called germline gene at one end, perhaps through a read error. This sequence joins TRBV19 and TRBJ2-5; 9 bases are shared with TRBD1. The CDR3 has 14 amino acids. Looked up from germline, CDR1 is LNHDA and CDR2 is SQIVND (reference sequence). The CDR3, as DNA: TGCGCCAGTAGTAAACAGGGGGCAGTTGAGACCCAGTACTTC. It translates to CASSKQGAVETQYF. Complete variable domain (other parts from reference TRBV19 and TRBJ2-5): DGGITQSPKYLFRKEGQNVTLSCEQNLNHDAMYWYRQDPGQGLRLIYYSQIVNDFQKGDIAEGYSVSREKKESFPLTVTSAQKNPTAFYLCASSKQGAVETQYFGPGTRLLVL.

This clonotype was seen a single time. V and J are TRBV7-6 and TRBJ2-7, with D hard to call. The CDR3 extends over 12 amino acids. The germline V and J ends were trimmed by 8 bases and 3 bases, with 11 bases remaining between them. Per germline, CDR1 SGHVS and CDR2 FNYEAQ. The CDR3 here is CASAPGDYEQYF. The CDR3 region has the DNA TGTGCCAGCGCCCCCGGAGACTACGAGCAGTACTTC. Variable domain in full (rest from reference TRBV7-6 and TRBJ2-7): GAGVSQSPRYKVTKRGQDVALRCDPISGHVSLYWYRQALGQGPEFLTYFNYEAQQDKSGLPNDRFSAERPEGSISTLTIQRTEQRDSAMYRCASAPGDYEQYFGPGTRLTVT.

This chain links TRBV4-2 with TRBJ1-4; D gene ambiguous. Between the trimmed V and J ends, which lost 5 bases and 3 bases, there was a span of 4 bases. Germline assignment: CDR1 LGHNA and CDR2 YNFKEQ. This CDR3 has 12 amino acids. CDR3 loop: CASSGSNEKLFF. The CDR3 coding sequence is TGTGCCAGCAGCGGCTCTAATGAAAAACTGTTTTTT.

The chain couples TRBV5-1 to TRBJ2-3, with D perhaps matching TRBD1 or TRBD2 (6 bases each). V lost 4 bases and J 5 bases, leaving 23 bases between the germline ends. The germline CDR1 and CDR2 sequences are SGHRS and YFSETQ. This CDR3 is built from 17 residues. The CDR3 nucleotides read TGCGCCAGCAGCCTGGGGGCGACGGGAGCCTGGGGAGATACGCAGTATTTT. Translation: CASSLGATGAWGDTQYF.

The chain has TRBV30 and TRBJ2-1; 7 nucleotides agree with TRBD2. The V gene's germline CDR1 is GTSNPN and CDR2 SVGIG (reference sequence). CDR3 length: 12 amino acids. Unmatched junction bases numbered 4, after V lost 8 bases and J lost 3 bases. CDR3 nucleotides: TGTGCCACGCGCGGGAGCTACAATGAGCAGTTCTTC. Translating gives CATRGSYNEQFF.

The chain has TRBV4-1 and TRBJ1-2; D remains ambiguous. The CDR3 is 14 amino acids. Trimming took off 6 bases at V and 4 bases at J, with 15 bases between the two ends. From germline, CDR1 is MGHRA and CDR2 YSYEKL. The CDR3 DNA follows: TGCGCCAGCAGACCTACCCCACGGGCCTATGGCTACACCTTC. This translates into CASRPTPRAYGYTF.

This chain connects TRBV6-1 to TRBJ1-1; a possible D gene is TRBD1 (6 bases). CDR1 and CDR2 (germline): MNHNS, SASEGT. This CDR3 has 14 residues. The ends were cut back, 7 bases at V and 4 bases at J, with 16 bases in the middle. The CDR3 region has the DNA TGTGCCAGCACCCCTACAGGGCCGGGCACTGAAGCTTTCTTT. This codes for CASTPTGPGTEAFF.

V gene TRBV7-9 combines with J gene TRBJ2-5; TRBD2 aligns across 13 bases. The CDR3 contains 15 residues. Germline V gives CDR1 SEHNR, CDR2 FQNEAQ (reference sequence). The V and J ends lost 6 bases and 3 bases, in that order; junction bases with no gene match: 4. The CDR3: CASRAGTSGKETQYF. For the CDR3, the DNA is TGTGCCAGCAGAGCCGGGACTAGCGGGAAAGAGACCCAGTACTTC.

This chain joins TRBV29-1 and TRBJ1-1; 10 bases agree with TRBD1. The CDR3 sequence is 17 residues long. Germline loops: CDR1 SQVTM, CDR2 ANQGSEA. V was clipped by 6 bases and J by 1 base; unmatched bases: 14. As DNA, the CDR3 is TGCAGCGTAGATAGGGACAGGGGCCTTGGGGGGAACACTGAAGCTTTCTTT. It codes for CSVDRDRGLGGNTEAFF.

The chain has TRBV4-1 and TRBJ1-5; the match to TRBD1 covers 9 bases. The germline CDR1 and CDR2 sequences are MGHRA and YSYEKL. CDR3 size: 15 residues. Losses at the gene ends were 4 bases for V and 3 bases for J; bases not matched to a gene: 4. CDR3 loop: CASSPRDRDNQPQHF. The CDR3 DNA follows: TGCGCCAGCAGCCCCCGGGACAGGGACAATCAGCCCCAGCATTTT.

The genes are TRBV20-1 and TRBJ2-7; possible D gene TRBD2, 5 bases. Germline V CDR1 and CDR2: DFQATT, SNEGSKA (reference sequence). The V end lost 4 bases, the J end lost 6 bases, and 10 bases lay between the germline ends. The CDR3 sequence is 11 residues long. CDR3 bases: TGCAGTGCTACCCCGAGGGCCGAGCAGTACTTC. This sequence encodes CSATPRAEQYF.

The rearrangement links TRBV29-1 to TRBJ2-3; D remains ambiguous. There are 10 residues in the CDR3. Germline CDR1 is SQVTM and CDR2 is ANQGSEA. The CDR3 DNA sequence: TGCGCAGCCCAGCAAGATACGCAGTATTTT. Its protein is CAAQQDTQYF.

V gene TRBV7-8 combines with J gene TRBJ2-2; D possibly matches TRBD1 or TRBD2 (5 bases each). The germline gives CDR1 SGHVS, CDR2 FQNEAQ. The CDR3 covers 16 residues. V dropped 5 bases and J dropped 6 bases, with 19 bases sitting between them. CDR3 residues: CASSSRGRVASGELFF. The CDR3 nucleotides are TGTGCCAGCAGCAGCCGGGGCCGGGTCGCATCCGGGGAGCTGTTTTTT. The full variable domain, with the rest looked up from reference TRBV7-8 and TRBJ2-2, is GAGVSQSPRYKVAKRGQDVALRCDPISGHVSLFWYQQALGQGPEFLTYFQNEAQLDKSGLPSDRFFAERPEGSVSTLKIQRTQQEDSAVYLCASSSRGRVASGELFFGEGSRLTVL.

The rearrangement uses TRBV24-1 and TRBJ2-1, with D perhaps matching TRBD2 (5 bases). V was pared by 4 bases and J by 7 bases, with 7 bases between. This CDR3 contains 12 residues. CDR1 is KGHDR, CDR2 SFDVKD, per germline. CDR3 coding DNA: TGTGCCACCAGTGACGGGGTGAATGAGCAGTTCTTC. The encoded protein is CATSDGVNEQFF.

The rearrangement joins TRBV2 to TRBJ2-2; no clear D. This CDR3 spans 12 amino acids. Trimming cost V 2 bases and J 6 bases, with 4 bases left between them. Germline V gene lookup returns CDR1 SNHLY and CDR2 FYNNEI. CDR3 in DNA: TGTGCCAGCAGTGAAAGGGCCGGGGAGCTGTTTTTT. Its protein is CASSERAGELFF.

The V gene is TRBV30, the J gene TRBJ2-7; D possibly uses TRBD1 or TRBD2 (5 bases each). Germline V gene lookup returns CDR1 GTSNPN and CDR2 SVGIG (reference sequence). Trimming took 3 bases from V and 1 from J, leaving 16 bases between them. This CDR3 spans 15 amino acids. CDR3 coding DNA: TGTGCCTGGAGCGCCTTGTGGGACCAATCCTACGAGCAGTACTTC. It is translated as CAWSALWDQSYEQYF. The full variable domain, its missing parts supplied by reference TRBV30 and TRBJ2-7, is SQTIHQWPATLVQPVGSPLSLECTVEGTSNPNLYWYRQAAGRGLQLLFYSVGIGQISSEVPQNLSASRPQDRQFILSSKKLLLSDSGFYLCAWSALWDQSYEQYFGPGTRLTVT.

The chain couples TRBV7-2 to TRBJ2-3; D ambiguous. V lost 6 bases and J 2 bases, leaving 12 bases between the germline ends. The CDR3 length is 14 residues. Germline V CDR1 and CDR2: SGHTA, FQGNSA. The CDR3 DNA reads as TGTGCCAGCAGACGCCCCGGATCCACAGATACGCAGTATTTT. This codes for CASRRPGSTDTQYF.

The V call is TRBV25-1, the J call TRBJ2-7; TRBD1 matches at 10 bases. The CDR3 extends over 14 amino acids. Germline CDR1 reads MGHDK; CDR2 reads SYGVNS. V gave up 2 bases and J gave up 3 bases; unmatched junction bases: 1. CDR3 region: CASSEGTGVYEQYF. DNA for the CDR3: TGTGCCAGCAGTGAAGGGACAGGGGTCTACGAGCAGTACTTC.

The rearrangement joins TRBV4-1 to TRBJ1-2; possibly TRBD1 for D (6 bases). Germline loops: CDR1 MGHRA, CDR2 YSYEKL. Trimming removed 2 bases at V and 5 bases at J, with 12 bases between. The CDR3 length is 14 residues. The CDR3 loop is CASSQPRTAYGYTF. The CDR3 DNA reads as TGCGCCAGCAGCCAACCCCGGACAGCGTATGGCTACACCTTC.

This sequence joins TRBV6-1 and TRBJ2-7, with 14 nucleotides matching TRBD2. The CDR3 consists of 17 residues. Germline CDR1 MNHNS, CDR2 SASEGT. Losses at the gene ends were 5 bases for V and 2 bases for J; bases not matched to a gene: 8. The CDR3 spells CASSTGTSGSRPYEQYF. The DNA of the CDR3 is TGTGCCAGCAGTACCGGGACTAGCGGGAGCCGACCCTACGAGCAGTACTTC.

This clonotype has just one count. CDR3 nucleotides: TGTGCCAGCAGCGTAAGGAACACCGGGGAGCTGTTTTTT. It is translated as CASSVRNTGELFF. The rearrangement uses TRBV9 and TRBJ2-2, with no clear D. Germline V gives CDR1 SGDLS, CDR2 YYNGEE. V lost 1 base and J 1 base, leaving 2 bases between the germline ends. The CDR3 loop spans 13 amino acids.

The V gene is TRBV19, the J gene TRBJ2-6, with no clear D. The CDR3 loop spans 15 amino acids. The germline V gene encodes CDR1 LNHDA and CDR2 SQIVND (reference sequence). The V end was cut by 5 bases, the J end by 3 bases, with 11 bases between. This chain's CDR3 is CASSVQFGGANVLTF. The CDR3 DNA reads as TGTGCCAGTAGTGTACAGTTTGGTGGGGCCAACGTCCTGACTTTC.

The V call is TRBV20-1, the J call TRBJ2-1; a weak D match, TRBD2 (6 bases). Germline CDR1 and CDR2: DFQATT and SNEGSKA (reference sequence). The CDR3 runs 15 residues. The germline V and J ends were trimmed by 3 bases and 2 bases, with 14 bases remaining between them. CDR3 coding DNA: TGCAGTGCTAGCACCAGCGGAGGGGCCTACAATGAGCAGTTCTTC. It translates to CSASTSGGAYNEQFF.

The rearrangement uses TRBV25-1 and TRBJ1-1; TRBD1 agrees at 9 bases. The CDR3 covers 14 residues. V shed 4 bases and J 6 bases; nucleotides not matched to a gene: 6. Germline V gene data show CDR1 as MGHDK and CDR2 as SYGVNS. The CDR3 region has the DNA TGTGCCAGCAGTGCTACAGGGGGCAGGGCTGAAGCTTTCTTT. It specifies CASSATGGRAEAFF.

The V gene is TRBV29-1, the J gene TRBJ2-3; 7 bases fit TRBD2. The CDR3 runs to 12 residues. Per the germline V gene, CDR1 is SQVTM and CDR2 is ANQGSEA. Trimming at V came to 7 bases and at J to 1 base, leaving 2 bases not matched to a gene. CDR3 sequence (DNA): TGCAGCGCGGGACTACGCACAGATACGCAGTATTTT. Translated, it gives CSAGLRTDTQYF.